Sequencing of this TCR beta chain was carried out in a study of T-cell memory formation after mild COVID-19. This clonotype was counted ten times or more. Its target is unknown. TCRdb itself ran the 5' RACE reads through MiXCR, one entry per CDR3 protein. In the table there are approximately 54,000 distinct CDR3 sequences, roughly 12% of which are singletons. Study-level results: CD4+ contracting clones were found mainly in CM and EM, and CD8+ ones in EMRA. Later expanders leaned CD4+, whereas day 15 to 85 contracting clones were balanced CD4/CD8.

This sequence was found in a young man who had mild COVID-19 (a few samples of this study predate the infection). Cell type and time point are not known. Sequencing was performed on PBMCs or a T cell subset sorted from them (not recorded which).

In nucleotides, the CDR3 is TGTGCCAGCAGTTCACGGACAGGGGACACAGCTTTCTTT. Residues: CASSSRTGDTAFF. This chain connects TRBV27 to TRBJ1-1; 9 nucleotides line up with TRBD1. The length of the CDR3 is 13 residues. Looked up from germline, CDR1 is MNHEY and CDR2 is SMNVEV (reference sequence). The trim removed 4 bases at V and 10 bases at J, leaving 7 bases unmatched.